These 27 T cell receptor beta chains share one sample of origin, sequenced in a study of cytomegalovirus exposure and HLA in healthy donors. Researchers ran the PCR with 60 Vbeta and 13 Jbeta primers. Using immunoSEQ multiplex PCR, the repertoire was profiled, and TCRdb retains in-frame clones only, with some absent. The table has about 200,000 clones, approximately 80% seen once. The sequenced sample consisted of PBMCs. The receptors shown here come from a woman aged 30 to 39 in good health and CMV-seronegative.

The rearrangement joins TRBV9 to TRBJ1-2; TRBD1 agrees at 10 bases. The CDR3 totals 15 residues. CDR1 SGDLS and CDR2 YYNGEE come from the germline V gene. Unmatched junction bases numbered 5, after V lost 2 bases and J lost 4 bases. The CDR3 loop is CASSVETGGAYGYTF. The CDR3 bases are TGTGCCAGCAGCGTCGAGACAGGGGGCGCCTATGGCTACACCTTC.

The chain couples TRBV7-9 to TRBJ2-3, with D possibly TRBD2 on 5 matching bases. This CDR3 spans 14 amino acids. V lost 6 bases to trimming and J lost 6 bases, with 16 bases between them. The germline gives CDR1 SEHNR, CDR2 FQNEAQ (reference sequence). The CDR3 sequence is CASRAQWTRDTQYF. The CDR3 DNA is TGTGCCAGCAGGGCTCAATGGACTCGGGATACGCAGTATTTT. The complete variable domain, with remaining parts taken from reference TRBV7-9 and TRBJ2-3, reads DTGVSQNPRHKITKRGQNVTFRCDPISEHNRLYWYRQTLGQGPEFLTYFQNEAQLEKSRLLSDRFSAERPKGSFSTLEIQRTEQGDSAMYLCASRAQWTRDTQYFGPGTRLTVL.

On this clone itself: Its ends do not fully match the called genes, so a read error is possible. The chain has TRBV6-6 and TRBJ1-1; D is perhaps TRBD1 (6 bases). This CDR3 is 12 amino acids long. The germline gives CDR1 MNHNY, CDR2 SVGAGI (reference sequence). For the CDR3, the DNA is TGCGCCACGGGGGGGGCCGGCACTGAAGCTTTCTTT. Translating it yields CATGGAGTEAFF.

This clone was observed a few times. The sample holds other DNA sequences that translate to the same CDR3. This rearrangement joins TRBV7-9 to TRBJ1-2, with TRBD1 matching over 7 bases. The CDR3 has 15 residues. Trimming removed 2 bases from V and 0 bases from J; junction bases left unmatched: 3. Germline CDR1 is SEHNR and CDR2 is FQNEAQ (reference sequence). The CDR3 DNA sequence: TGTGCCAGCAGCTTACAGCAGGGGGCTAACTATGGCTACACCTTC. It translates to CASSLQQGANYGYTF.

The V and J genes are TRBV6-1 and TRBJ2-4; possible D gene TRBD1, 6 bases. The V and J ends lost 10 bases and 2 bases respectively, with 12 bases between them. Germline loops: CDR1 MNHNS, CDR2 SASEGT. The CDR3 has 13 residues. CDR3 DNA sequence: TGTGCCACGCATGGGGACACCAAAAACATTCAGTACTTC. This codes for CATHGDTKNIQYF.

The table lists this clone with a count of one. This sequence joins TRBV19 and TRBJ1-5; 8 nucleotides line up with TRBD1. V shed 3 bases, J shed 0 bases, and the junction held 13 bases outside the gene matches. CDR1 and CDR2 (germline): LNHDA, SQIVND (reference sequence). The CDR3 is made up of 19 amino acids. The CDR3 DNA reads TGTGCCAGTAGTATGTGGGGGACAGGTTGGGATGATAGCAATCAGCCCCAGCATTTT. It specifies CASSMWGTGWDDSNQPQHF. Full variable domain (outside the CDR3, taken from reference TRBV19 and TRBJ1-5): DGGITQSPKYLFRKEGQNVTLSCEQNLNHDAMYWYRQDPGQGLRLIYYSQIVNDFQKGDIAEGYSVSREKKESFPLTVTSAQKNPTAFYLCASSMWGTGWDDSNQPQHFGDGTRLSIL.

The chain has TRBV9 and TRBJ2-1, with TRBD2 matching over 8 bases. Germline-derived CDR1 and CDR2 are SGDLS and YYNGEE. This CDR3 region has 15 residues. The ends lost 0 bases at V and 5 bases at J; junction bases unmatched: 4. This CDR3 reads CASSVGGGQNNEQFF. CDR3 coding DNA: TGTGCCAGCAGCGTAGGCGGGGGGCAGAACAATGAGCAGTTCTTC.

The rearrangement uses TRBV29-1 and TRBJ1-1; D possibly corresponds to TRBD1 (5 bases). V dropped 0 bases and J dropped 4 bases, with 9 bases sitting between them. Germline CDR1 SQVTM, CDR2 ANQGSEA. This CDR3 spans 13 amino acids. The CDR3 spells CSVEDRAGTEAFF. The CDR3 nucleotides are TGCAGCGTTGAAGACAGGGCTGGCACTGAAGCTTTCTTT.

The chain links TRBV30 to TRBJ1-1; 9 bases align to TRBD1. J gave up 0 bases and V 2 bases, and 13 bases lay outside the gene matches. Germline V gives CDR1 GTSNPN, CDR2 SVGIG (reference sequence). The CDR3 is made up of 18 amino acids. The CDR3 sequence is CAWSSPRDRAFMNTEAFF. CDR3 in DNA: TGTGCCTGGAGTTCTCCCCGGGACAGGGCATTCATGAACACTGAAGCTTTCTTT.

This rearrangement joins TRBV4-2 to TRBJ2-1; 11 positions match TRBD2. Trimming took 4 bases from V and 0 from J; bases not matched to a gene: 2. The germline V gene has CDR1 LGHNA and CDR2 YNFKEQ. This CDR3 is built from 16 residues. CDR3 loop: CASSLTSGSSYNEQFF. The CDR3 DNA reads TGTGCCAGCAGCCTTACTAGCGGGAGCTCCTACAATGAGCAGTTCTTC.

This clone has just a few counts. The chain is built from TRBV5-1 and TRBJ2-7; tentatively, D is TRBD1 (6 bases). Germline values: CDR1 SGHRS, CDR2 YFSETQ. The CDR3 consists of 14 residues. V was pared by 0 bases and J by 4 bases, with 11 bases between. The CDR3 loop is CASSLDEGVYEQYF. The CDR3 DNA sequence: TGCGCCAGCAGCTTGGATGAGGGGGTTTACGAGCAGTACTTC. Variable domain in full (rest from reference TRBV5-1 and TRBJ2-7): KAGVTQTPRYLIKTRGQQVTLSCSPISGHRSVSWYQQTPGQGLQFLFEYFSETQRNKGNFPGRFSGRQFSNSRSEMNVSTLELGDSALYLCASSLDEGVYEQYFGPGTRLTVT.

The chain couples TRBV10-2 to TRBJ2-2, with D possibly being TRBD2 (5 bases). The germline V and J ends were trimmed by 4 bases and 6 bases, with 12 bases remaining between them. Germline CDR1 reads WSHSY; CDR2 reads SAAADI. CDR3 length: 14 residues. DNA for the CDR3: TGCGCCAGCAGTGTGGTGTTGGGAGCCGGGGAGCTGTTTTTT. Translated: CASSVVLGAGELFF.

This clone occurred a few times. The J gene is TRBJ1-5, the V gene TRBV7-9; weak D call: TRBD1 (5 bases). V was pared by 3 bases and J by 3 bases, with 9 bases between. Germline V gene data show CDR1 as SEHNR and CDR2 as FQNEAQ (reference sequence). This CDR3 has 14 residues. The CDR3 bases are TGTGCCAGCAGCTTGGGGGGACCCAATCAGCCCCAGCATTTT. Translation: CASSLGGPNQPQHF. Full variable domain (missing parts from reference TRBV7-9 and TRBJ1-5): DTGVSQNPRHKITKRGQNVTFRCDPISEHNRLYWYRQTLGQGPEFLTYFQNEAQLEKSRLLSDRFSAERPKGSFSTLEIQRTEQGDSAMYLCASSLGGPNQPQHFGDGTRLSIL.

The rearrangement joins TRBV4-1 to TRBJ1-1; 7 bases fit TRBD1. Germline V gene data show CDR1 as MGHRA and CDR2 as YSYEKL. V lost 1 base and J lost 4; bases outside the gene matches: 15. This CDR3 is 18 amino acids long. The CDR3 DNA sequence: TGCGCCAGCAGCCAAGTGAGGATCGACAGGGTCACAAGCACTGAAGCTTTCTTT. This sequence encodes CASSQVRIDRVTSTEAFF.

V gene TRBV7-9 combines with J gene TRBJ2-7; D not certain. The V and J ends lost 4 bases and 6 bases respectively, with 10 bases between them. The CDR3 length is 12 residues. The germline gives CDR1 SEHNR, CDR2 FQNEAQ (reference sequence). The CDR3 spells CASSSQYAEQYF. The CDR3 DNA sequence: TGTGCCAGCAGCTCCCAGTATGCCGAGCAGTACTTC.

This clone was detected once. The V call is TRBV5-1, the J call TRBJ2-1, with D unresolved. CDR3 length equals 16 residues. V was shortened by 2 bases and J by 9 bases, with 21 bases between the two germline ends. Germline CDR1 SGHRS, CDR2 YFSETQ. The CDR3 DNA follows: TGCGCCAGCAGCTTTAGAGACTCCTCCGTAAACGGTGAGCAGTTCTTC. Amino acids: CASSFRDSSVNGEQFF. Full variable domain (remainder filled in from reference TRBV5-1 and TRBJ2-1): KAGVTQTPRYLIKTRGQQVTLSCSPISGHRSVSWYQQTPGQGLQFLFEYFSETQRNKGNFPGRFSGRQFSNSRSEMNVSTLELGDSALYLCASSFRDSSVNGEQFFGPGTRLTVL.

V gene TRBV5-1 combines with J gene TRBJ2-2; possibly TRBD2 for D (6 bases). With 1 base removed from V and 3 bases from J, the gap between germline ends came to 10 bases. This CDR3 has 15 amino acids. Germline V CDR1 and CDR2: SGHRS, YFSETQ. The CDR3 is CASSLTSSYTGELFF. CDR3 coding DNA: TGCGCCAGCAGCTTGACTAGCAGCTACACCGGGGAGCTGTTTTTT.

The chain is built from TRBV5-4 and TRBJ1-2; 7 bases are shared with TRBD1. V shed 1 base, J shed 5 bases, and the junction held 5 bases outside the gene matches. Germline V CDR1 and CDR2: SGHNT, YYREEE (reference sequence). The CDR3 totals 14 residues. CDR3 coding DNA: TGTGCCAGCAGCTTGTTGGCAGGGGGGTATGGCTACACCTTC. This gives the protein CASSLLAGGYGYTF.

The V and J genes are TRBV7-9 and TRBJ1-3; no firm D call. The germline V gene encodes CDR1 SEHNR and CDR2 FQNEAQ (reference sequence). Trimming removed 5 bases from V and 0 bases from J, with 14 bases in between. The CDR3 length is 16 residues. CDR3 amino acids: CASSPRGSSSGNTIYF. The DNA for the CDR3 is TGTGCCAGCAGCCCCCGAGGATCAAGCTCTGGAAACACCATATATTTT.

V is TRBV9 and J is TRBJ2-5; perhaps TRBD2 as D (6 bases). The J call may be faulty, since TRBJ2-7 better matches the DNA end. The CDR3 contains 14 residues. CDR1 is SGDLS, CDR2 YYNGEE, per germline. The DNA for the CDR3 is TGTGCCAGCAGCGTAGGGGGGGACTCCTACGAGCAGTACTTC. This encodes CASSVGGDSYEQYF.

The J gene is TRBJ1-1, the V gene TRBV28; 8 bases map to TRBD1. The CDR3 sequence is 13 residues long. Germline values: CDR1 MDHEN, CDR2 SYDVKM. Losses at the gene ends were 6 bases for V and 10 bases for J; bases not matched to a gene: 10. Here the CDR3 reads CASSLDRGERAFF. CDR3 bases: TGTGCCAGCAGCTTAGACAGGGGAGAACGAGCTTTCTTT.

CDR3: CASSQVPPGALVYPYNEQFF. The CDR3 DNA is TGCGCCAGCAGCCAAGTTCCGCCAGGGGCCCTTGTCTACCCTTACAATGAGCAGTTCTTC. The V and J genes are TRBV4-3 and TRBJ2-1; maybe TRBD1 (6 bases). Germline CDR1 and CDR2: LGHNA and YSLEER. V lost 1 base to trimming and J lost 4 bases, with 26 bases between them. The CDR3 is 20 amino acids.

The chain has TRBV5-4 and TRBJ2-5; 8 bases are shared with TRBD1. CDR3 length: 13 amino acids. The trim removed 0 bases at V and 5 bases at J, leaving 0 bases unmatched. Looked up from germline, CDR1 is SGHNT and CDR2 is YYREEE (reference sequence). CDR3 in amino acids: CASSLGTGETQYF. Written as DNA, the CDR3 is TGTGCCAGCAGCTTGGGGACAGGGGAGACCCAGTACTTC. The full variable domain, its missing parts supplied by reference TRBV5-4 and TRBJ2-5, is ETGVTQSPTHLIKTRGQQVTLRCSSQSGHNTVSWYQQALGQGPQFIFQYYREEENGRGNFPPRFSGLQFPNYSSELNVNALELDDSALYLCASSLGTGETQYFGPGTRLLVL.

The chain has TRBV10-2 and TRBJ1-1, with 9 bases aligning to TRBD1. V lost 4 bases, J lost 6 bases, and 9 bases stayed unmatched. Germline V gives CDR1 WSHSY, CDR2 SAAADI. The CDR3 loop spans 15 amino acids. The CDR3 coding sequence is TGCGCCAGCAGTGTACAGGGGGCTTCCCAACCTGAAGCTTTCTTT. It codes for CASSVQGASQPEAFF.

This clone was counted a few times. The chain recombines TRBV5-6 with TRBJ1-4; weak D call: TRBD1 (6 bases). V was clipped by 4 bases and J by 7 bases, with 14 bases between them. This CDR3 comprises 14 residues. Germline V CDR1 and CDR2: SGHDT, YYEEEE. CDR3 nucleotides: TGTGCCAGCAGCACGGGACACCGGAGTGAAAAACTGTTTTTT. Amino acids: CASSTGHRSEKLFF. The whole variable domain, remainder taken from reference TRBV5-6 and TRBJ1-4, is DAGVTQSPTHLIKTRGQQVTLRCSPKSGHDTVSWYQQALGQGPQFIFQYYEEEERQRGNFPDRFSGHQFPNYSSELNVNALLLGDSALYLCASSTGHRSEKLFFGSGTQLSVL.

Only one count was recorded for this clone. The V call is TRBV12-5, the J call TRBJ2-7, with 11 bases matching TRBD2. Germline V lookup: CDR1 LGHNT, CDR2 FRNRAP. J lost 2 bases, V lost 0 bases, and 3 bases had no gene match. This CDR3 is built from 16 residues. The CDR3 nucleotides are TGTGCTAGTGGTTTGGTACCTAGCGGGGGGCCCTACGAGCAGTACTTC. Protein product: CASGLVPSGGPYEQYF. Filled out from reference TRBV12-5 and TRBJ2-7, the complete variable domain reads DARVTQTPRHKVTEMGQEVTMRCQPILGHNTVFWYRQTMMQGLELLAYFRNRAPLDDSGMPKDRFSAEMPDATLATLKIQPSEPRDSAVYFCASGLVPSGGPYEQYFGPGTRLTVT.

The table lists this clone with a few counts. The rearrangement links TRBV9 to TRBJ1-2; D not resolved. This CDR3 region has 14 residues. Germline CDR1 SGDLS, CDR2 YYNGEE. Trimming shortened V by 0 bases and J by 7 bases, and 13 bases separated the two germline ends. DNA for the CDR3: TGTGCCAGCAGCGTAGTGTCCGCGGTGGGTGGCTACACCTTC. Protein: CASSVVSAVGGYTF. The full variable domain, in which reference TRBV9 and TRBJ1-2 provide the parts outside the CDR3, is DSGVTQTPKHLITATGQRVTLRCSPRSGDLSVYWYQQSLDQGLQFLIQYYNGEERAKGNILERFSAQQFPDLHSELNLSSLELGDSALYFCASSVVSAVGGYTFGSGTRLTVV.